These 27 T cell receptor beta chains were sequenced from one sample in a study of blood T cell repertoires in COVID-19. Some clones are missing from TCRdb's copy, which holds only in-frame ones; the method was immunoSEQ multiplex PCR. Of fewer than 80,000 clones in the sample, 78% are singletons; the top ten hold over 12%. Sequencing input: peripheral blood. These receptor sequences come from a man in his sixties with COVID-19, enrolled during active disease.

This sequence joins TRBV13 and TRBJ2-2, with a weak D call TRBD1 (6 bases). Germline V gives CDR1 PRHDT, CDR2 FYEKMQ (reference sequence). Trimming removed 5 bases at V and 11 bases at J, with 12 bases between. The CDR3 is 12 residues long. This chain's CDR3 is CASSHGDKELFF. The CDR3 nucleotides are TGTGCCAGCAGCCACGGGGACAAAGAGCTGTTTTTT.

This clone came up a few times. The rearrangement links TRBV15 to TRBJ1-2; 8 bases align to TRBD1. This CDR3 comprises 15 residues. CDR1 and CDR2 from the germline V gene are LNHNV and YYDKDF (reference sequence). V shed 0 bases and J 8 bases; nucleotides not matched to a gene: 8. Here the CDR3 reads CATSRETQGAGGYTF. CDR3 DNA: TGTGCCACCAGCAGAGAGACCCAGGGGGCAGGAGGCTACACCTTC.

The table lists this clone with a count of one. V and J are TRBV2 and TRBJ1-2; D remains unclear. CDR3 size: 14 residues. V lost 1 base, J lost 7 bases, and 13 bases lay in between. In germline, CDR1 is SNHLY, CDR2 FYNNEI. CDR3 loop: CASSEGGQVGGYTF. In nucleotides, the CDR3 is TGTGCCAGCAGTGAAGGCGGGCAGGTCGGTGGCTACACCTTC.

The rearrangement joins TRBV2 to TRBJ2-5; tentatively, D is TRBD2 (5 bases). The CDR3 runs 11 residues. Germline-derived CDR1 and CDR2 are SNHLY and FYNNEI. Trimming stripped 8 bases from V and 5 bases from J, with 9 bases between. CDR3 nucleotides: TGTGCCAGCGGAGGATTTGAGACCCAGTACTTC. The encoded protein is CASGGFETQYF.

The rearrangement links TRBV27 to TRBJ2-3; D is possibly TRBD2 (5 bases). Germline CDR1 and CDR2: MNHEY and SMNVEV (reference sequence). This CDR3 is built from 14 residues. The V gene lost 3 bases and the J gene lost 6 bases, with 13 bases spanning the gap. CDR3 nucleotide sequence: TGTGCCAGCAGTTTCCTAGCTGCCCGCGATACGCAGTATTTT. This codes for CASSFLAARDTQYF.

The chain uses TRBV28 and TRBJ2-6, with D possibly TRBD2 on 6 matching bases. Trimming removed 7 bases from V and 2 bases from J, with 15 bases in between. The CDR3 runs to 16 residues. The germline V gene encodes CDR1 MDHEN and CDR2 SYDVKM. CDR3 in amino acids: CASIGGDRTGANVLTF. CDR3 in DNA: TGTGCCAGCATCGGGGGTGACAGAACTGGGGCCAACGTCCTGACTTTC. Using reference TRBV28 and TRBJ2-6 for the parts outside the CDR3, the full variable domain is DVKVTQSSRYLVKRTGEKVFLECVQDMDHENMFWYRQDPGLGLRLIYFSYDVKMKEKGDIPEGYSVSREKKERFSLILESASTNQTSMYLCASIGGDRTGANVLTFGAGSRLTVL.

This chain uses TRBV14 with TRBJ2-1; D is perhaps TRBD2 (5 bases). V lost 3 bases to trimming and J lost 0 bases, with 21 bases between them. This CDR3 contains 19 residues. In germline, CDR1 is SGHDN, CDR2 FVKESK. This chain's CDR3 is CASSQAIAGFRASYNEQFF. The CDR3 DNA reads TGTGCCAGCAGCCAGGCTATCGCGGGTTTTCGGGCCTCCTACAATGAGCAGTTCTTC.

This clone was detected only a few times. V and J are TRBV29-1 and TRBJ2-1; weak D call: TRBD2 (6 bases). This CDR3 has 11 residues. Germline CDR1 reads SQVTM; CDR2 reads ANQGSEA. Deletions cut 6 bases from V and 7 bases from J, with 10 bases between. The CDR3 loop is CSVGLLNEQFF. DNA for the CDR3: TGCAGCGTGGGACTCTTAAATGAGCAGTTCTTC.

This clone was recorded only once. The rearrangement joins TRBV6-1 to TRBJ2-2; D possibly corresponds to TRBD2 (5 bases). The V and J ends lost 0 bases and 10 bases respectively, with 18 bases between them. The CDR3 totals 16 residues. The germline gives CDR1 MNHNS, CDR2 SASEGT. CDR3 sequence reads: CASSEAWTFEVKELFF. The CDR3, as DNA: TGTGCCAGCAGTGAAGCATGGACTTTTGAAGTGAAGGAGCTGTTTTTT.

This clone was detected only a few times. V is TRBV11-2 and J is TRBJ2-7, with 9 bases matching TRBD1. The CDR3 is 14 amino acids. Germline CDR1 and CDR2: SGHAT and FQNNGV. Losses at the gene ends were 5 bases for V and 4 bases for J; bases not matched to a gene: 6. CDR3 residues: CASSEGQGWYEQYF. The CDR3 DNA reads TGTGCCAGCAGCGAAGGACAGGGGTGGTACGAGCAGTACTTC. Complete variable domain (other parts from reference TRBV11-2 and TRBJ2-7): EAGVAQSPRYKIIEKRQSVAFWCNPISGHATLYWYQQILGQGPKLLIQFQNNGVVDDSQLPKDRFSAERLKGVDSTLKIQPAKLEDSAVYLCASSEGQGWYEQYFGPGTRLTVT.

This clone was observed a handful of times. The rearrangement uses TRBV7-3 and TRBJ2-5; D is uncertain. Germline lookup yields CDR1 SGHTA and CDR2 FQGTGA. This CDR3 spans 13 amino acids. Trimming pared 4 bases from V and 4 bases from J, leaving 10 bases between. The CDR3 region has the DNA TGTGCCAGCAGCTCTAGATCTTCAGAGACCCAGTACTTC. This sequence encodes CASSSRSSETQYF.

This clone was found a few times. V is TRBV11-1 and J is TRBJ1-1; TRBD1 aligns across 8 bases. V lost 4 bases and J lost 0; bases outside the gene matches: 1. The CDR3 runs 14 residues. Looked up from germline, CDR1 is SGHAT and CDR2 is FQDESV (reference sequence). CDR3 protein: CASSWTGMNTEAFF. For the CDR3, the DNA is TGTGCCAGCAGCTGGACAGGGATGAACACTGAAGCTTTCTTT.

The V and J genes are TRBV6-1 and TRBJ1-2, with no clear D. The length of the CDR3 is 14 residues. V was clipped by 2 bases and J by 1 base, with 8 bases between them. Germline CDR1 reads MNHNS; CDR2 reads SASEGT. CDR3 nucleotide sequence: TGTGCCAGCAGTGAAATGCAGATTAACTATGGCTACACCTTC. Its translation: CASSEMQINYGYTF.

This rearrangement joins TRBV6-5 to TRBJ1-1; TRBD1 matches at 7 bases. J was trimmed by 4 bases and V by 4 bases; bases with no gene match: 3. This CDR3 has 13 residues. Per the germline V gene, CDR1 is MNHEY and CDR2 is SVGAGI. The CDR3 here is CASSSDRATEAFF. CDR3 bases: TGTGCCAGCAGTTCAGACAGGGCCACTGAAGCTTTCTTT.

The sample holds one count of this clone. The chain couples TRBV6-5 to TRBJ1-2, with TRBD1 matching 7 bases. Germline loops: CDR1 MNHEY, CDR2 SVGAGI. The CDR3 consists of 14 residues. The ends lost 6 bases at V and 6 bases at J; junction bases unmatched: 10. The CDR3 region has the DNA TGTGCCAGCAGCCTGGACAGGTATAAGAATGGCTACACCTTC. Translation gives CASSLDRYKNGYTF.

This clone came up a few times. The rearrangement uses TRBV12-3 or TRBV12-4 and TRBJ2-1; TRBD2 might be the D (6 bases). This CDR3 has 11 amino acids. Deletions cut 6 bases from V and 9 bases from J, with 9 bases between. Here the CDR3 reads CASSTGSEQFF. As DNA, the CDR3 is TGTGCCAGCAGCACCGGGAGTGAGCAGTTCTTC.

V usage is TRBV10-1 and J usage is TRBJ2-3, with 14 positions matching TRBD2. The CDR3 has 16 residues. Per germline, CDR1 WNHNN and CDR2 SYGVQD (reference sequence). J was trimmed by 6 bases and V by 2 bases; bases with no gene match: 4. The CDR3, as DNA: TGCGCCAGCAGTGAGGCCGGGACTAGCGGGAGTGATACGCAGTATTTT. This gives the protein CASSEAGTSGSDTQYF.

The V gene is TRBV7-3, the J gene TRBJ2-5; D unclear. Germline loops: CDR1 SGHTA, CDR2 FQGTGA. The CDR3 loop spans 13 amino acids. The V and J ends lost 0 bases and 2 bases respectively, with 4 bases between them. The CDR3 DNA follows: TGTGCCAGCAGCTTAACGCGGCAAGAGACCCAGTACTTC. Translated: CASSLTRQETQYF.

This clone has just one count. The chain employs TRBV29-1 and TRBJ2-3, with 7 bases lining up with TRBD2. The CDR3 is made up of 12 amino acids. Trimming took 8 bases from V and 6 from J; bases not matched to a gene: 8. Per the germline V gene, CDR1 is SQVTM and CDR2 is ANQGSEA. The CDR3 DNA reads TGCAGCAGCGCGGGAGCGGATGATACGCAGTATTTT. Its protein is CSSAGADDTQYF.

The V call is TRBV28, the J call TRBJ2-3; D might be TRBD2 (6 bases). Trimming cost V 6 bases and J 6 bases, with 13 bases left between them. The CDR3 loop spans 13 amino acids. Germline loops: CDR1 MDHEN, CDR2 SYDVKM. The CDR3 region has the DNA TGTGCCAGCAGCCCTACTAGCCGCGATACGCAGTATTTT. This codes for CASSPTSRDTQYF.

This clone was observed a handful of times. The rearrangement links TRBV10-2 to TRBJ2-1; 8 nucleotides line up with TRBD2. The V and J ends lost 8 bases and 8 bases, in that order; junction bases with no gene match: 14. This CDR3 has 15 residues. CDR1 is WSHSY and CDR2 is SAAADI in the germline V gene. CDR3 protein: CASSKLAGYGDEQFF. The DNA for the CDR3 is TGCGCCAGCTCTAAGTTAGCGGGGTATGGCGATGAGCAGTTCTTC.

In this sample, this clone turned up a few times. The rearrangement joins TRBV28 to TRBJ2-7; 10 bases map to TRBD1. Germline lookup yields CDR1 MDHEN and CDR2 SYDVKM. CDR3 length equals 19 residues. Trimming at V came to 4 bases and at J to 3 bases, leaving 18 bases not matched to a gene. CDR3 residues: CASSSAQPGQGKVGYEQYF. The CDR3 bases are TGTGCCAGCAGTTCAGCCCAACCGGGACAGGGGAAGGTGGGCTACGAGCAGTACTTC.

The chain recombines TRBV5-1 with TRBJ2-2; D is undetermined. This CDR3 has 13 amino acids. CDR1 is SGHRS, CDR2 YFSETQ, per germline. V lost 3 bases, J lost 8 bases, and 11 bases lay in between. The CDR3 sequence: CASSSNAPGELFF. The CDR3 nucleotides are TGCGCCAGCAGCTCTAATGCGCCTGGGGAGCTGTTTTTT.

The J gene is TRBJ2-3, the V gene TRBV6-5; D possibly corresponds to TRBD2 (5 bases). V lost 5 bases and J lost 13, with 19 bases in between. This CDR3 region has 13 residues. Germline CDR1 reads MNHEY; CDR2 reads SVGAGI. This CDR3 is CASSQRTSLREYF. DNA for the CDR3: TGTGCCAGCAGTCAGAGGACCTCGCTGAGGGAGTATTTT.

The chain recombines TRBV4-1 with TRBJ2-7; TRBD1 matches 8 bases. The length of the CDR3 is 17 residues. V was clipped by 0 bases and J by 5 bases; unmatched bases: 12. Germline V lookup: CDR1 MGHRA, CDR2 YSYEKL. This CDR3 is CASSQDFQDRVTHEQYF. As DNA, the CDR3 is TGCGCCAGCAGCCAAGATTTCCAGGACAGGGTCACCCACGAGCAGTACTTC.

In DNA form, the CDR3 reads TGTGCCAGCAGCCTGGGGACAGGTGGTGAAAAACTGTTTTTT. It translates to CASSLGTGGEKLFF. This chain joins TRBV3-1 (or the pseudogene TRBV3-2) and TRBJ1-4; 8 nucleotides agree with TRBD1. The germline CDR1 and CDR2 sequences are LGHDT and YNNKEL (reference sequence). This CDR3 is 14 amino acids long. Trimming removed 4 bases from V and 7 bases from J; junction bases left unmatched: 5.

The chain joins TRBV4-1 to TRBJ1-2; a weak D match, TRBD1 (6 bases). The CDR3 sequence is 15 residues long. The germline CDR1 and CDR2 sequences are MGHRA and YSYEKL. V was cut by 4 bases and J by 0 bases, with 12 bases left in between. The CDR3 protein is CASSPSPGANYGYTF. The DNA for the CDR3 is TGCGCCAGCAGCCCTTCTCCAGGGGCTAACTATGGCTACACCTTC.